The 26 T cell receptor beta chains in this list originate from one sample, sequenced in a study of blood T cell repertoires in COVID-19. Assay: immunoSEQ multiplex PCR; the TCRdb copy retains only in-frame clones and omits some. The sample has approximately 300,000 clones, around 89% seen once. The material sequenced was PBMCs or T cells enriched from blood (not recorded which). These receptors originate from a woman between 18 and 30 years old with acute COVID-19.

Regarding this clone: The same CDR3 arises from other DNA sequences in this sample as well. The chain has TRBV19 and TRBJ1-5; D not resolved. This CDR3 is 12 amino acids long. V lost 5 bases and J lost 2, with 4 bases in between. Germline CDR1 and CDR2: LNHDA and SQIVND (reference sequence). The CDR3 nucleotides read TGTGCCAGTAGTCAGGGCAATCAGCCCCAGCATTTT. Encoded protein: CASSQGNQPQHF.

For the CDR3, the DNA is TGTGCCAGCAGTTTCACGACAGGGGCTAACGGCTACACCTTC. It translates to CASSFTTGANGYTF. The chain links TRBV27 to TRBJ1-2; 8 bases agree with TRBD1. V shed 3 bases and J 8 bases; nucleotides not matched to a gene: 8. The CDR3 runs to 14 residues. The V gene's germline CDR1 is MNHEY and CDR2 SMNVEV (reference sequence).

This clone showed up just a few times. Other nucleotide sequences in the sample specify the same CDR3. The chain recombines TRBV2 with TRBJ2-2; D may be TRBD2 (6 bases). The length of the CDR3 is 13 residues. Germline CDR1 SNHLY, CDR2 FYNNEI. V was clipped by 6 bases and J by 6 bases, with 11 bases between them. In DNA form, the CDR3 reads TGTGCCAGCAGGGGAGGCATAGCCGGGGAGCTGTTTTTT. Translating gives CASRGGIAGELFF.

The chain joins TRBV7-9 to TRBJ1-1; maybe TRBD1 (6 bases). Germline-derived CDR1 and CDR2 are SEHNR and FQNEAQ (reference sequence). V was trimmed by 4 bases and J by 8 bases, leaving 17 bases between them. This CDR3 spans 14 amino acids. The CDR3 reads CASSSATGRPEAFF. The CDR3 coding sequence is TGTGCCAGCAGCTCCGCGACAGGAAGACCGGAAGCTTTCTTT.

The rearrangement uses TRBV29-1 and TRBJ2-6, with a possible D match to TRBD1 (6 bases). Germline assignment: CDR1 SQVTM and CDR2 ANQGSEA. V was pared by 3 bases and J by 0 bases, with 9 bases between. This CDR3 has 15 amino acids. CDR3 sequence reads: CSVDVGGSGANVLTF. CDR3 coding DNA: TGCAGCGTTGACGTAGGGGGCTCTGGGGCCAACGTCCTGACTTTC.

This chain uses TRBV7-3 with TRBJ1-6; D may be TRBD1 (5 bases). The length of the CDR3 is 15 residues. Trimming shortened V by 2 bases and J by 0 bases, and 5 bases separated the two germline ends. Per the germline V gene, CDR1 is SGHTA and CDR2 is FQGTGA. The CDR3, as DNA: TGTGCCAGCAGCTTAGACAGCTCCTATAATTCACCCCTCCACTTT. Translated, it gives CASSLDSSYNSPLHF.

The chain has TRBV7-9 and TRBJ2-7; D perhaps matches TRBD2 (5 bases). Germline lookup yields CDR1 SEHNR and CDR2 FQNEAQ (reference sequence). The CDR3 consists of 15 residues. Trimming cost V 1 base and J 4 bases, with 14 bases left between them. The CDR3 is CASSLVSSSLYEQYF. The CDR3, as DNA: TGTGCCAGCAGCTTAGTCTCTAGCTCTCTGTACGAGCAGTACTTC.

The CDR3: CASSSLANYGYTF. The CDR3, as DNA: TGTGCCAGCAGTTCGCTAGCTAACTATGGCTACACCTTC. The genes are TRBV27 and TRBJ1-2; D gene unclear. Trimming took 4 bases from V and 0 from J, leaving 6 bases between them. This CDR3 comprises 13 residues. Germline V CDR1 and CDR2: MNHEY, SMNVEV (reference sequence).

The rearrangement joins TRBV5-1 to TRBJ2-5, with 14 bases matching TRBD2. The germline gives CDR1 SGHRS, CDR2 YFSETQ. CDR3 length equals 16 residues. The ends lost 6 bases at V and 4 bases at J; junction bases unmatched: 8. The CDR3 sequence: CASKAGTSGSIETQYF. CDR3 bases: TGCGCCAGCAAAGCCGGGACTAGCGGGAGTATAGAGACCCAGTACTTC.

The chain couples TRBV3-1 (or the pseudogene TRBV3-2) to TRBJ2-7; possible D gene TRBD1, 6 bases. V dropped 0 bases and J dropped 2 bases, with 11 bases sitting between them. CDR1 is LGHDT and CDR2 is YNNKEL in the germline V gene (reference sequence). The CDR3 has 15 residues. This CDR3 is CASSQDEDRAYEQYF. The CDR3 bases are TGTGCCAGCAGCCAAGATGAGGACAGAGCCTACGAGCAGTACTTC.

The count of this clone is one. The chain recombines TRBV7-9 with TRBJ1-1; the match to TRBD1 covers 11 bases. The ends lost 1 base at V and 7 bases at J; junction bases unmatched: 8. The germline gives CDR1 SEHNR, CDR2 FQNEAQ (reference sequence). The CDR3 has 16 residues. The CDR3 sequence is CASSLDRGQGAGEAFF. The CDR3 DNA reads as TGTGCCAGCAGCTTAGACCGTGGACAGGGGGCGGGTGAAGCTTTCTTT.

The chain is built from TRBV19 and TRBJ2-2; 8 bases map to TRBD1. CDR3 length equals 17 residues. V lost 5 bases, J lost 4 bases, and 12 bases stayed unmatched. Per the germline V gene, CDR1 is LNHDA and CDR2 is SQIVND (reference sequence). CDR3 in DNA: TGTGCCAGTAGTCTTCTCGATGGACAGGGCGGCACCGGGGAGCTGTTTTTT. This translates into CASSLLDGQGGTGELFF.

The V and J genes are TRBV5-1 and TRBJ2-5; tentatively, D is TRBD2 (5 bases). With 2 bases removed from V and 2 bases from J, the gap between germline ends came to 16 bases. This CDR3 has 16 amino acids. Germline CDR1 and CDR2: SGHRS and YFSETQ. This CDR3 reads CASSFGGVVRQETQYF. CDR3 nucleotide sequence: TGCGCCAGCAGCTTTGGAGGAGTGGTCAGACAAGAGACCCAGTACTTC.

Only one count was recorded for this clone. The chain links TRBV19 to TRBJ1-5; 9 bases line up with TRBD1. Germline values: CDR1 LNHDA, CDR2 SQIVND (reference sequence). After removal of 5 bases from V and 3 bases from J, the junction contained 14 bases not matched to a gene. The CDR3 is made up of 18 amino acids. The CDR3 DNA follows: TGTGCCAGTAGTTCGCCCACCGGACAGGGGCTCTCCAATCAGCCCCAGCATTTT. As protein: CASSSPTGQGLSNQPQHF. Full variable domain (rest looked up from reference TRBV19 and TRBJ1-5): DGGITQSPKYLFRKEGQNVTLSCEQNLNHDAMYWYRQDPGQGLRLIYYSQIVNDFQKGDIAEGYSVSREKKESFPLTVTSAQKNPTAFYLCASSSPTGQGLSNQPQHFGDGTRLSIL.

This sequence joins TRBV11-3 and TRBJ1-2, with TRBD1 matching over 7 bases. The V gene's germline CDR1 is SGHNT and CDR2 YENEEA. V lost 4 bases to trimming and J lost 3 bases; unmatched junction nucleotides: 8. The CDR3 loop spans 15 amino acids. The CDR3 nucleotides are TGTGCCAGCAGCTCCCCTGACAGGGAAGACTATGGCTACACCTTC. Encoded protein: CASSSPDREDYGYTF.

The chain recombines TRBV7-2 with TRBJ2-1; 8 bases are shared with TRBD2. The CDR3 runs to 14 residues. Trimming cost V 0 bases and J 9 bases; bases outside gene matches: 4. CDR1 is SGHTA, CDR2 FQGNSA, per germline. The CDR3 sequence is CASSLARLAGEQFF. CDR3 DNA sequence: TGTGCCAGCAGCTTAGCGCGCCTAGCGGGTGAGCAGTTCTTC.

This clone appeared a few times. The chain is built from TRBV2 and TRBJ1-1, with D hard to call. Germline V lookup: CDR1 SNHLY, CDR2 FYNNEI. Trimming left V 5 bases short and J 0 bases short, with 7 bases between. The length of the CDR3 is 13 residues. The CDR3 loop is CASSPYMNTEAFF. In nucleotides, the CDR3 is TGTGCCAGCAGTCCGTACATGAACACTGAAGCTTTCTTT.

The genes are TRBV28 and TRBJ2-7, with TRBD1 identical over 7 bases. The V gene end was trimmed by 3 bases and the J gene end by 6 bases; junction bases not matched to a gene: 8. Germline lookup yields CDR1 MDHEN and CDR2 SYDVKM. The CDR3 covers 14 residues. The CDR3 region is CASSFGQEVGEQYF. DNA of the CDR3: TGTGCCAGCAGTTTCGGACAGGAGGTCGGCGAGCAGTACTTC.

The CDR3 sequence is CASSLVAGATDTQYF. In DNA, the CDR3 is TGCGCCAGCAGCTTAGTAGCGGGAGCCACAGATACGCAGTATTTT. The chain carries TRBV5-1 and TRBJ2-3; TRBD2 matches at 9 bases. V lost 2 bases to trimming and J lost 2 bases; unmatched junction nucleotides: 3. The CDR3 has 15 amino acids. Germline CDR1 SGHRS, CDR2 YFSETQ.

The chain links TRBV27 to TRBJ1-2, with TRBD1 matching 7 bases. The CDR3 extends over 14 amino acids. V shed 5 bases, J shed 4 bases, and the junction held 7 bases outside the gene matches. Germline values: CDR1 MNHEY, CDR2 SMNVEV (reference sequence). For the CDR3, the DNA is TGTGCCAGCAGTCCTAGGGGGCTTGTCTATGGCTACACCTTC. It yields the protein CASSPRGLVYGYTF.

The chain has TRBV28 and TRBJ2-1; TRBD2 might be the D (7 bases). The germline CDR1 and CDR2 sequences are MDHEN and SYDVKM. The CDR3 extends over 15 amino acids. Trimming removed 6 bases at V and 12 bases at J, with 24 bases between. CDR3 DNA: TGTGCCAGCAGCGGGCTAGCGGTCCCTTCCAGGGGGCAGTTCTTC. Amino acid sequence: CASSGLAVPSRGQFF.

The CDR3 reads CASSTPRLAAYNEQFF. The CDR3 DNA follows: TGTGCCAGTAGTACCCCTAGACTAGCGGCCTACAATGAGCAGTTCTTC. The chain links TRBV19 to TRBJ2-1; 9 positions agree with TRBD2. V shed 4 bases, J shed 2 bases, and the junction held 6 bases outside the gene matches. The length of the CDR3 is 16 residues. Germline CDR1 is LNHDA and CDR2 is SQIVND (reference sequence).

V is TRBV28 and J is TRBJ2-1; TRBD2 agrees at 10 bases. CDR1 and CDR2 from the germline V gene are MDHEN and SYDVKM. The CDR3 extends over 20 amino acids. V trimming: 4 bases; J trimming: 0 bases; junction bases outside the gene matches: 15. The CDR3 here is CASSSTLGTSVWSSYNEQFF. The CDR3 coding sequence is TGTGCCAGCAGTTCCACCCTCGGGACTAGCGTGTGGAGCTCCTACAATGAGCAGTTCTTC. Looking up the rest from reference TRBV28 and TRBJ2-1 gives the full variable domain: DVKVTQSSRYLVKRTGEKVFLECVQDMDHENMFWYRQDPGLGLRLIYFSYDVKMKEKGDIPEGYSVSREKKERFSLILESASTNQTSMYLCASSSTLGTSVWSSYNEQFFGPGTRLTVL.

In this sample, this clone turned up a few times. The rearrangement joins TRBV9 to TRBJ1-1, with D maybe TRBD1 (5 bases). The CDR3 length is 13 residues. V lost 3 bases, J lost 1 base, and 7 bases lay in between. Germline CDR1 is SGDLS and CDR2 is YYNGEE. The CDR3 protein is CASSAGQNTEAFF. The CDR3 DNA reads TGTGCCAGCAGCGCCGGACAGAACACTGAAGCTTTCTTT.

The chain recombines TRBV11-2 with TRBJ1-1; D gene ambiguous. Germline V gene sequence: CDR1 SGHAT, CDR2 FQNNGV. V lost 3 bases and J lost 0, with 11 bases in between. CDR3 length equals 15 residues. For the CDR3, the DNA is TGTGCCAGCAGCTTGACTGCAGCCCTGAACACTGAAGCTTTCTTT. Its translation is CASSLTAALNTEAFF.

A single count supports this clone. V and J are TRBV28 and TRBJ2-2; 10 nucleotides align to TRBD1. V was clipped by 10 bases and J by 1 base; unmatched bases: 9. The CDR3 has 16 amino acids. In germline, CDR1 is MDHEN, CDR2 SYDVKM. DNA for the CDR3: TGTGCCATCCGACGACAGGGGGCAGGGAACACCGGGGAGCTGTTTTTT. Its protein is CAIRRQGAGNTGELFF.